Reported below is one TCR beta chain. The antigen this receptor binds is unknown. No per-base quality is available; no much larger clone lies one base away. Before genomic DNA was extracted, conventional CD4+ T cells were isolated from blood as CD25-low CD127-high cells. About eight healthy control donors served as the comparison group for repertoire analyses. The data were taken from a study of regulatory and conventional T cells in RAG deficiency (dated 2017 in TCRdb). Background for the entire study: High-throughput TCR beta sequencing was used to compare the repertoire diversity and composition of Treg, conventional CD4+ and CD8+ T cells between RAG-deficient patients and healthy controls.

Overall results and qualifications from the work: Shorter CDR3 lengths were found in all patient T-cell subsets, and >85% Treg-Tconv repertoire overlap at nucleotide and amino acid level was observed in Omenn syndrome patients. Unique TCR beta sequences from Treg cells were roughly 94-fold fewer in Omenn syndrome and CID/AS patients than controls, versus around 9.1-fold for other subsets. For some subjects, some T-cell subset analyses were not performed. Rather than being bona fide Treg cells, the sorted CD25-high CD127-low cells in Omenn syndrome patients may represent peripherally activated cells. Compared with control T-cell subpopulations, the RAG-deficient patients had markedly lower Shannon entropy and higher Simpson indices.

From a lookup of the germline V gene, CDR1 and CDR2 are ENHRY and SYGVKD. V loses 5 bases at its end and J loses 7 bases; junction bases beyond the gene matches: 11. Reading from cysteine to phenylalanine, the CDR3 counts 15 amino acids. Only CDR3 DNA remains: 45 bases, in frame from the first base. Library preparation employed the immunoSEQ multiplex PCR assay. Rearranged TCR beta chain products were amplified from genomic DNA of sorted T-cell subsets and sequenced. As for the authors' bioinformatics: Shannon entropy and Simpson indices were used to measure the diversity of productive TCR beta rearrangements in each repertoire. Clonal expansion was assessed using the summed frequency of the 100 most abundant productive TCR beta clonotypes among total reads. The TRB repertoires were scored with a self-reactivity index that is based on amino acid usage at CDR3beta positions 6 and 7. Two-way ANOVA was used for repertoire analyses, while Student t or Mann-Whitney tests were used for flow cytometric analyses. TCRdb took this table from immuneACCESS and kept in-frame rearrangements with V and J called. Such tables lack part of the clones; where checked against another copy, unresolved V genes explain under half of the gap, and the rest is unexplained. V, J and clone size were drawn from that table, and D and trimming were deduced from the DNA. In this sample the table shows 22,000 or so clones, just under 95% of which occur a single time. The ten biggest clones cover roughly 0.73% of the sample.

The sample was also linked to a second study, of regulatory T cells. From the second report: The multiplex PCR used 52 forward TRBV primers and 13 reverse TRBJ primers, with assay-based and computational corrections for amplification bias. Restricted unique TRB V-J pairs and skewed V and J gene usage were observed in patient repertoires, most markedly in regulatory T cells. Between CD3G-deficient patients and healthy controls, the study compared T-cell receptor beta repertoires in sorted regulatory T cells, conventional CD4+ T cells and CD8+ T cells. Ficoll density separation was used to isolate peripheral blood mononuclear cells. Within the immunoSEQ assay, multiplex PCR amplified rearranged TRB loci from genomic DNA. Sequencing of the TRB amplicons was done on an Illumina HiSeq platform. Custom algorithms error-filtered the raw sequences and aligned the raw sequences to reference gene sequences, after which the immunoSEQ online tools were used for analysis. Frequencies of productive and nonproductive TRB rearrangements were evaluated among both unique and total sequences. For group comparisons, t tests, Mann-Whitney tests or two-way ANOVA were performed in Prism software.

The chain employs TRBV10-3 and TRBJ2-7; 10 bases in the middle match TRBD1. The sequence was obtained from a human donor in good health. The sequencing sample was made of CD4+ T cells sorted from blood. CDR3 protein: CAISKTGTGVDEQYF. The nucleotide sequence is TGTGCCATCAGTAAAACCGGGACAGGGGTGGATGAGCAGTACTTC.